This T cell receptor (beta chain) was captured by sequencing in a study of long-term antiretroviral therapy in people with HIV. Overall study findings and caveats: Whichever time point was examined, clones expanded before ART dominated the repertoire.

At the survey level, the v3.0 immunoSEQ assay was run. Using immunoSEQ multiplex PCR, the repertoire was profiled, and TCRdb retains in-frame clones only, with some absent. Seen here are tens of thousands of clones, roughly 88% observed once, and the top ten hold roughly 3.5%. None of the participants with HIV were treated outside the United States. Per the germline V gene, CDR1 is MNHEY and CDR2 is SVGAGI. V was trimmed by 11 bases and J by 8 bases, leaving 24 bases between them. This CDR3 has 14 residues. A remark on this clone: No antigen is known for it.

The sequences come from unsorted PBMCs, collected 0.8 years before starting antiretroviral therapy. The source is a man younger than 30 with HIV. This chain connects TRBV6-5 to TRBJ1-2, with a weak D call TRBD1 (5 bases). CDR3 residues: CAAHDSLLGQGYTF. The CDR3 bases are TGTGCCGCGCACGACAGTCTCCTCGGTCAGGGCTACACCTTC.